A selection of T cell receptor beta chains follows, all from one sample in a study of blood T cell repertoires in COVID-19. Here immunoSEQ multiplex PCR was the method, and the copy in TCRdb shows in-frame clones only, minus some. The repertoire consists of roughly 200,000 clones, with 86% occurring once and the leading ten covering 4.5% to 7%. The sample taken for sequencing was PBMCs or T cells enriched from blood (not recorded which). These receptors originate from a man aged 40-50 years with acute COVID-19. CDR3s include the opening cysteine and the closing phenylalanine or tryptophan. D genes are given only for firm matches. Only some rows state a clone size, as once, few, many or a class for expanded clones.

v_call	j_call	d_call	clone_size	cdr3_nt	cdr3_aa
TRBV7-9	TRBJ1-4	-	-	TGTGCCAGCAGCCGAGAGGGTCGTGAAAAACTGTTTTTT	CASSREGREKLFF
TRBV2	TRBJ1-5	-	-	TGTGCCAGCAGGGAGAAGGCCAATCAGCCCCAGCATTTT	CASREKANQPQHF
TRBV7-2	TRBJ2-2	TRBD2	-	TGTGCCAGCAGCTCTGGACTAGCGGGAGGAGGCACCGGGGAGCTGTTTTTT	CASSSGLAGGGTGELFF
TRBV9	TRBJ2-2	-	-	TGTGCCAGCAGCGTAGTAGCCAGGGAGAACACCGGGGAGCTGTTTTTT	CASSVVARENTGELFF
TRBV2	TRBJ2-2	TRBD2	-	TGTGCCAGCAGAGACCTTGTCATGGGACTAGAATTCGGCGGGGAGCTGTTTTTT	CASRDLVMGLEFGGELFF
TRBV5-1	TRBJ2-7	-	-	TGCGCCAGCAGCAGAGTTAGCGGCTACGAGCAGTACTTC	CASSRVSGYEQYF
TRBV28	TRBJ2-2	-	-	TGTGCCAGCAGTTTAGGACCTGAGGGTTCCGGGGAGCTGTTTTTT	CASSLGPEGSGELFF
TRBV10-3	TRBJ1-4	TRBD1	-	TGTGCCACGATGGGACAGGGGGCCGAAAAACTGTTTTTT	CATMGQGAEKLFF
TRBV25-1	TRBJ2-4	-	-	TGTGCCAGCAGTGAAATGAGTAGCTTTCCCAAAAACATTCAGTACTTC	CASSEMSSFPKNIQYF
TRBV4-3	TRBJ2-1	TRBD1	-	TGCGCCAGCAGCCCCCTTTCACAGGGGCGGAATGAGCAGTTCTTC	CASSPLSQGRNEQFF
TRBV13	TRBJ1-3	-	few	TGTGCCAGCAGCTTAAGATCAGGCTCTGGAAACACCATATATTTT	CASSLRSGSGNTIYF
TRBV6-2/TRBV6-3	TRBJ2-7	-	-	TGTGCCAGCAGTCCGCCGAGGGACGAGCAGTACTTC	CASSPPRDEQYF
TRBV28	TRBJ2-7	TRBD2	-	TGTGCCAGCAGTCCCTCCGGGCTAGCGGGAGTTCGAGAGCAGTACTTC	CASSPSGLAGVREQYF
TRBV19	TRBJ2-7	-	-	TGTGCCAGTAGTATATATTGGGGGGTCTACGAGCAGTACTTC	CASSIYWGVYEQYF
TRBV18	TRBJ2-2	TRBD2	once	TGTGCCAGCTCACGCCTAGCGGGAGTCGGAACCGGGGAGCTGTTTTTT	CASSRLAGVGTGELFF
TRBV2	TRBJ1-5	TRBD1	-	TGTGCCAGCAGTGGCGGGACAGGCAATCAGCCCCAGCATTTT	CASSGGTGNQPQHF
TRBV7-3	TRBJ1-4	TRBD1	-	TGTGCCAGCAGCCTTAAGTTAGGGACAGGGACTGAAAAACTGTTTTTT	CASSLKLGTGTEKLFF
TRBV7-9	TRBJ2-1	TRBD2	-	TGTGCCAGCAGCCCGGCGCTAGCGGGAGGGGAGCAGTTCTTC	CASSPALAGGEQFF
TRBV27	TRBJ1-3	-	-	TGTGCCAGCAGTTTGGAGGGCTCTGGAAACACCATATATTTT	CASSLEGSGNTIYF
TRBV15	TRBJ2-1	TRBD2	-	TGTGCCACCAGCAGGGGACTAGCGGGACGGTACAATGAGCAGTTCTTC	CATSRGLAGRYNEQFF
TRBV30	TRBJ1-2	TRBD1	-	TGTGCCTGGACAGGGGGCCACTGGGACTATGGCTACACCTTC	CAWTGGHWDYGYTF
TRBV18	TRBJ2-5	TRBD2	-	TGTGCCAGCTCCCGGCGGGGGTCCCTCCAAGAGACCCAGTACTTC	CASSRRGSLQETQYF
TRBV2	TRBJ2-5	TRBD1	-	TGTGCCAGCAACGGCAGGGGGCAAGAGACCCAGTACTTC	CASNGRGQETQYF
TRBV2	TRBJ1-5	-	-	TGTGCCAGCAAGATGACAGCAAATCAGCCCCAGCATTTT	CASKMTANQPQHF
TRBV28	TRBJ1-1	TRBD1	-	TGTGCCAGCAGGACTCCGGGACAGGGGGGTACTGAAGCTTTCTTT	CASRTPGQGGTEAFF
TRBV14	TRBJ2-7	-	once	TGTGCCAGCAGCCAAGACGTGGAGGCCACATTTTACGAGCAGTACTTC	CASSQDVEATFYEQYF